A single sample gave rise to the 18 T cell receptor beta chains below, sequenced in a study of chemoradiotherapy in HPV16-positive cancers. Assay used: immunoSEQ multiplex PCR; TCRdb lists only in-frame clones, some missing. Of fewer than 25,000 clones listed, around two thirds were seen once; the top ten hold 2% to 3%. This specimen was acquired from a patient who underwent chemoradiotherapy. The receptors derive from a human donor with HPV-associated anogenital cancer.

The chain uses TRBV2 and TRBJ2-3, with D possibly matching TRBD1 (6 bases). There are 15 residues in the CDR3. The germline V and J ends were trimmed by 6 bases and 2 bases, with 15 bases remaining between them. Looked up from germline, CDR1 is SNHLY and CDR2 is FYNNEI. The DNA for the CDR3 is TGTGCCAGCAGCCGCCAGGGACACCACACAGATACGCAGTATTTT. Translated, it gives CASSRQGHHTDTQYF.

The gene calls are TRBV10-2 and TRBJ1-1, with D possibly TRBD1 on 5 matching bases. The germline V and J ends were trimmed by 4 bases and 11 bases, with 14 bases remaining between them. The V gene's germline CDR1 is WSHSY and CDR2 SAAADI. This CDR3 comprises 12 residues. The CDR3 sequence is CASSGTWSEAFF. CDR3 nucleotides: TGCGCCAGCAGTGGGACATGGAGTGAGGCTTTCTTT.

V and J are TRBV5-1 and TRBJ1-4; 7 nucleotides align to TRBD1. Trimming removed 5 bases from V and 7 bases from J; junction bases left unmatched: 11. This CDR3 has 15 residues. CDR1 is SGHRS and CDR2 is YFSETQ in the germline V gene. CDR3 residues: CASSSPGGGFEKLFF. CDR3 coding DNA: TGCGCCAGCAGTTCCCCGGGAGGGGGCTTTGAAAAACTGTTTTTT. The full variable domain, in which reference TRBV5-1 and TRBJ1-4 provide the parts outside the CDR3, is KAGVTQTPRYLIKTRGQQVTLSCSPISGHRSVSWYQQTPGQGLQFLFEYFSETQRNKGNFPGRFSGRQFSNSRSEMNVSTLELGDSALYLCASSSPGGGFEKLFFGSGTQLSVL.

This chain joins TRBV9 and TRBJ1-3, with TRBD1 matching over 9 bases. This CDR3 spans 16 amino acids. Trimming removed 4 bases from V and 4 bases from J; junction bases left unmatched: 9. Germline loops: CDR1 SGDLS, CDR2 YYNGEE. The CDR3 DNA reads TGTGCCAGCAGCCAAGGAACAGGGGGCATCGGAAACACCATATATTTT. Translation: CASSQGTGGIGNTIYF.

V is TRBV4-1 and J is TRBJ2-2, with 7 bases identical to TRBD1. Germline CDR1 is MGHRA and CDR2 is YSYEKL. This CDR3 contains 15 residues. Germline trimming cut 1 base from V and 6 bases from J; bases unmatched to any gene: 5. CDR3 bases: TGCGCCAGCAGCCAAGCCACCGGGACAGCCGGGGAGCTGTTTTTT. Its translation: CASSQATGTAGELFF.

V usage is TRBV5-4 and J usage is TRBJ2-3; TRBD2 matches at 7 bases. Per the germline V gene, CDR1 is SGHNT and CDR2 is YYREEE (reference sequence). V was pared by 5 bases and J by 10 bases, with 13 bases of the junction left unmatched. The CDR3 sequence is 14 residues long. CDR3 DNA sequence: TGTGCCAGCAGTCCCCGTAGCGGGTCAGCCCCGCAGTATTTT. Translated, it gives CASSPRSGSAPQYF.

The genes are TRBV7-8 and TRBJ2-7; D gene ambiguous. This CDR3 contains 16 residues. V was shortened by 0 bases and J by 0 bases, with 12 bases between the two germline ends. Germline loops: CDR1 SGHVS, CDR2 FQNEAQ. The chain's CDR3 is CASSLAHGQPSYEQYF. CDR3 coding DNA: TGTGCCAGCAGCTTAGCACATGGGCAGCCCTCCTACGAGCAGTACTTC.

This clone was detected a few times. The V and J genes are TRBV28 and TRBJ2-5; 12 bases line up with TRBD2. CDR1 MDHEN and CDR2 SYDVKM come from the germline V gene. V gave up 6 bases and J gave up 1 base; unmatched junction bases: 12. This CDR3 has 18 residues. The DNA of the CDR3 is TGTGCCAGCAGCACCGCCAAGACTAGCGGGAGCGTCCAAGAGACCCAGTACTTC. Residues: CASSTAKTSGSVQETQYF.

This clone was counted a few times. CDR3: CASSPRRRQETQYF. The CDR3 DNA reads as TGTGCCAGCAGCCCCCGACGACGACAAGAGACCCAGTACTTC. V usage is TRBV14 and J usage is TRBJ2-5; no reliable D call. Trimming took off 4 bases at V and 2 bases at J, with 11 bases between the two ends. Germline V lookup: CDR1 SGHDN, CDR2 FVKESK. The CDR3 length is 14 residues.

This rearrangement joins TRBV28 to TRBJ1-1, with 8 bases identical to TRBD1. The CDR3 is 14 amino acids. V lost 6 bases and J lost 1; bases outside the gene matches: 4. Germline V gives CDR1 MDHEN, CDR2 SYDVKM. CDR3 in amino acids: CASSTGQENTEAFF. CDR3 DNA sequence: TGTGCCAGCAGCACGGGACAGGAGAACACTGAAGCTTTCTTT.

This chain connects TRBV19 to TRBJ1-4; perhaps TRBD1 as D (5 bases). Trimming stripped 10 bases from V and 8 bases from J, with 23 bases between. CDR3 size: 15 residues. Germline values: CDR1 LNHDA, CDR2 SQIVND (reference sequence). CDR3 protein: CATHGAGSGEEKLFF. CDR3 coding DNA: TGTGCCACTCACGGGGCAGGCAGCGGGGAAGAAAAACTGTTTTTT.

The chain has TRBV5-4 and TRBJ2-3, with D possibly matching TRBD2 (7 bases). With 2 bases removed from V and 3 bases from J, the gap between germline ends came to 10 bases. Per the germline V gene, CDR1 is SGHNT and CDR2 is YYREEE (reference sequence). The CDR3 extends over 14 amino acids. DNA of the CDR3: TGTGCCAGCAGCTTAGGGAGGGGGACAGATACGCAGTATTTT. Translating gives CASSLGRGTDTQYF.

The chain is built from TRBV9 and TRBJ2-3; TRBD2 agrees at 12 bases. V lost 4 bases and J lost 0; bases outside the gene matches: 3. The CDR3 is made up of 16 amino acids. Germline loops: CDR1 SGDLS, CDR2 YYNGEE. The CDR3 sequence is CASSSGLAGSTDTQYF. The CDR3 bases are TGTGCCAGCAGCTCAGGACTAGCGGGAAGCACAGATACGCAGTATTTT. The full variable domain, rest sourced from reference TRBV9 and TRBJ2-3, is DSGVTQTPKHLITATGQRVTLRCSPRSGDLSVYWYQQSLDQGLQFLIQYYNGEERAKGNILERFSAQQFPDLHSELNLSSLELGDSALYFCASSSGLAGSTDTQYFGPGTRLTVL.

The chain has TRBV30 and TRBJ1-4; maybe TRBD1 (5 bases). CDR1 GTSNPN and CDR2 SVGIG come from the germline V gene (reference sequence). CDR3 length equals 14 residues. Trimming removed 3 bases at V and 7 bases at J, with 15 bases between. The CDR3 region is CAWSGTSIREKLFF. DNA for the CDR3: TGTGCCTGGAGCGGGACGTCGATTCGTGAAAAACTGTTTTTT.

This chain uses TRBV5-1 with TRBJ1-1; D remains ambiguous. Between the trimmed V and J ends, which lost 0 bases and 1 base, there was a span of 10 bases. From germline, CDR1 is SGHRS and CDR2 YFSETQ. The CDR3 covers 15 residues. The DNA for the CDR3 is TGCGCCAGCAGCTTGGAAGGTTGGCGGAACACTGAAGCTTTCTTT. This gives the protein CASSLEGWRNTEAFF.

This chain joins TRBV4-2 and TRBJ2-7; TRBD2 aligns across 8 bases. CDR1 and CDR2 from the germline V gene are LGHNA and YNFKEQ. Trimming removed 2 bases from V and 2 bases from J; junction bases left unmatched: 5. This CDR3 is built from 15 residues. This CDR3 is CASSQNSGTPYEQYF. The CDR3, as DNA: TGTGCCAGCAGCCAAAATAGCGGGACTCCCTACGAGCAGTACTTC.

The chain is built from TRBV6-5 and TRBJ2-7; TRBD2 is a possible D gene (5 bases). V was pared by 6 bases and J by 1 base, with 13 bases between. Germline-derived CDR1 and CDR2 are MNHEY and SVGAGI. The CDR3 totals 14 residues. The CDR3 spells CASSSGSVSYEQYF. CDR3 bases: TGTGCCAGCAGCTCGGGGAGCGTTTCCTACGAGCAGTACTTC.

The gene calls are TRBV6-1 and TRBJ1-4, with 7 bases aligning to TRBD1. This CDR3 spans 14 amino acids. Unmatched junction bases numbered 3, after V lost 6 bases and J lost 2 bases. CDR1 and CDR2 from the germline V gene are MNHNS and SASEGT. CDR3 region: CASSETGTNEKLFF. The CDR3 region has the DNA TGTGCCAGCAGCGAGACAGGGACTAATGAAAAACTGTTTTTT.